What follows are 15 T cell receptor beta chains derived from one specimen sequenced in a study of shared clonotypes between healthy human individuals. Sequenced by immunoSEQ multiplex PCR; TCRdb stores in-frame clones only, minus some. The data show approximately 1,000,000 clones, approximately 75% seen once. Input material: memory CD4+ T cells from PBMCs. Subset given: CD45RA-negative fraction. The receptors stem from a man in his late teens or twenties in good health. Some clones in this sample may be carry-over from other donors' samples.

The genes are TRBV28 and TRBJ2-1; 8 bases are shared with TRBD2. Germline V gene lookup returns CDR1 MDHEN and CDR2 SYDVKM. V was clipped by 5 bases and J by 4 bases; unmatched bases: 10. The CDR3 loop spans 16 amino acids. CDR3 nucleotide sequence: TGTGCCAGCAGTACCCTCCCAGCGGGAGTGTACAATGAGCAGTTCTTC. This encodes CASSTLPAGVYNEQFF.

The J gene is TRBJ2-7, the V gene TRBV28; D is unclear. Trimming took off 3 bases at V and 5 bases at J, with 14 bases between the two ends. In germline, CDR1 is MDHEN, CDR2 SYDVKM. This CDR3 has 14 amino acids. CDR3 protein: CASSLTDPLDEQYF. CDR3 nucleotide sequence: TGTGCCAGCAGTTTGACGGACCCCTTGGACGAGCAGTACTTC.

In this sample, this clone turned up many times. The chain combines TRBV29-1 with TRBJ2-5; 8 bases are a match to TRBD1. There are 13 residues in the CDR3. With V trimmed by 8 bases and J by 5 bases, 10 bases remained unmatched. Germline V gene data show CDR1 as SQVTM and CDR2 as ANQGSEA. CDR3 bases: TGCAGCTCACAGGGGGGCCCCTGGGAGACCCAGTACTTC. Protein: CSSQGGPWETQYF.

This clone showed up just once. Distinct nucleotide sequences in the sample also encode this CDR3. The chain has TRBV30 and TRBJ1-3, with D unclear. The germline V and J ends were trimmed by 5 bases and 0 bases, with 8 bases remaining between them. The CDR3 is made up of 13 amino acids. Germline assignment: CDR1 GTSNPN and CDR2 SVGIG (reference sequence). CDR3 loop: CAWSGSSGNTIYF. The CDR3 DNA follows: TGTGCCTGGTCCGGTTCCTCTGGAAACACCATATATTTT.

The chain employs TRBV5-6 and TRBJ2-7; 8 bases are shared with TRBD1. The CDR3 has 13 amino acids. Germline lookup yields CDR1 SGHDT and CDR2 YYEEEE. V shed 4 bases, J shed 3 bases, and the junction held 3 bases outside the gene matches. DNA of the CDR3: TGTGCCAGCAGCCCGGGACAGGTCTACGAGCAGTACTTC. Translation: CASSPGQVYEQYF.

V and J are TRBV5-1 and TRBJ1-1; TRBD1 matches at 7 bases. J gave up 4 bases and V 2 bases, and 8 bases lay outside the gene matches. This CDR3 contains 15 residues. Germline-derived CDR1 and CDR2 are SGHRS and YFSETQ. CDR3 residues: CASSFDRDGRTEAFF. The DNA of the CDR3 is TGCGCCAGCAGCTTCGACAGGGACGGGCGCACTGAAGCTTTCTTT.

This chain joins TRBV4-3 and TRBJ2-3; 7 bases fit TRBD1. V lost 4 bases, J lost 4 bases, and 8 bases stayed unmatched. The CDR3 contains 15 residues. CDR1 and CDR2 (germline): LGHNA, YSLEER. CDR3 sequence (DNA): TGCGCCAGCAGCCGGAGTCGAGGGACAGCAGATACGCAGTATTTT. The encoded protein is CASSRSRGTADTQYF.

This rearrangement joins TRBV27 to TRBJ2-1; either TRBD1 or TRBD2 may supply D (6 bases each). CDR3 length: 16 residues. The germline CDR1 and CDR2 sequences are MNHEY and SMNVEV (reference sequence). V shed 9 bases and J shed 10 bases, with 28 bases lying between them. The CDR3 DNA reads as TGTGCCAGTCTAAAGACGGCGGGACATACAGCGGGCGAGCAGTTCTTC. Translation gives CASLKTAGHTAGEQFF.

This clone was counted between two and nine times. The sample holds other DNA sequences that translate to the same CDR3. The rearrangement links TRBV28 to TRBJ2-5; D perhaps matches TRBD2 (5 bases). The V end lost 1 base, the J end lost 4 bases, and 7 bases lay between the germline ends. This CDR3 comprises 13 residues. Germline loops: CDR1 MDHEN, CDR2 SYDVKM. The CDR3 DNA sequence: TGTGCCAGCAGTTTATCCGGAGGAGAGACCCAGTACTTC. Its translation: CASSLSGGETQYF.

V usage is TRBV6-5 and J usage is TRBJ1-5; D is unclear. Germline-derived CDR1 and CDR2 are MNHEY and SVGAGI. This CDR3 contains 14 residues. Between the trimmed V and J ends, which lost 6 bases and 3 bases, there was a span of 12 bases. In nucleotides, the CDR3 is TGTGCCAGCAGGGACGGGCGGATCAATCAGCCCCAGCATTTT. This sequence encodes CASRDGRINQPQHF.

V gene TRBV11-1 combines with J gene TRBJ2-1, with 7 bases fitting TRBD2. Germline values: CDR1 SGHAT, CDR2 FQDESV (reference sequence). There are 14 residues in the CDR3. V lost 3 bases and J lost 4; bases outside the gene matches: 3. The CDR3 nucleotides are TGTGCCAGCAGCTTTCGGCGGGAGTACAATGAGCAGTTCTTC. It encodes CASSFRREYNEQFF.

This clone was recorded at least ten times. The chain couples TRBV10-3 to TRBJ2-3; TRBD1 might be the D (6 bases). Germline V gene lookup returns CDR1 ENHRY and CDR2 SYGVKD. This CDR3 is built from 15 residues. With 0 bases removed from V and 4 bases from J, the gap between germline ends came to 11 bases. The DNA of the CDR3 is TGTGCCATCAGTGAGTCCCCACAGGGTTCAGATACGCAGTATTTT. Translating gives CAISESPQGSDTQYF.

A single count supports this clone. V is TRBV5-1 and J is TRBJ1-2, with 8 bases aligning to TRBD1. Germline assignment: CDR1 SGHRS and CDR2 YFSETQ. The V gene end was trimmed by 2 bases and the J gene end by 1 base; junction bases not matched to a gene: 4. This CDR3 comprises 15 residues. CDR3 sequence reads: CASSFGQGFNYGYTF. As DNA, the CDR3 is TGCGCCAGCAGCTTTGGACAGGGCTTTAACTATGGCTACACCTTC.

This clone is a singleton in its sample. The CDR3 loop is CASSLTGRYEQYF. In nucleotides, the CDR3 is TGTGCCAGCAGCTTGACAGGGCGCTACGAGCAGTACTTC. The rearrangement uses TRBV6-6 and TRBJ2-7; 7 positions agree with TRBD1. CDR3 size: 13 residues. V lost 6 bases, J lost 3 bases, and 5 bases stayed unmatched. Germline lookup yields CDR1 MNHNY and CDR2 SVGAGI (reference sequence).

Concerning this clone: Different DNA sequences within this sample yield the same CDR3. The rearrangement uses TRBV5-1 and TRBJ1-1; 7 bases fit TRBD1. Trimming took 0 bases from V and 4 from J; bases not matched to a gene: 3. Looked up from germline, CDR1 is SGHRS and CDR2 is YFSETQ. This CDR3 comprises 14 residues. The CDR3 loop is CASSLGSGGTEAFF. CDR3 DNA sequence: TGCGCCAGCAGCTTGGGATCAGGGGGCACTGAAGCTTTCTTT.